The 30 T cell receptor beta chains given below trace back to one sample, sequenced in a study of blood T cell repertoires in COVID-19. Libraries were prepared by immunoSEQ multiplex PCR; TCRdb keeps only in-frame clonotypes and omits some of them. The sample yields about 320,000 clones, approximately 88% seen once. Input material: peripheral blood. The source is a woman in her twenties or thirties with COVID-19, enrolled during active disease.

The rearrangement joins TRBV2 to TRBJ2-5; 7 nucleotides match TRBD2. Germline trimming cut 3 bases from V and 1 base from J; bases unmatched to any gene: 8. The CDR3 has 16 residues. Germline-derived CDR1 and CDR2 are SNHLY and FYNNEI. This CDR3 reads CASSDPGTILQETQYF. The CDR3 bases are TGTGCCAGCAGTGACCCGGGGACTATACTCCAAGAGACCCAGTACTTC.

This clone was recorded only once. This sequence joins TRBV5-8 and TRBJ1-1; TRBD1 matches 7 bases. Germline V gene data show CDR1 as SGHTS and CDR2 as YDEGEE. The V segment lost 4 bases and the J segment 1 base; nucleotides outside the gene matches: 7. CDR3 size: 15 residues. The CDR3 sequence is CASSKTGQRNTEAFF. The DNA for the CDR3 is TGTGCCAGCAGCAAGACGGGACAGAGGAACACTGAAGCTTTCTTT.

The chain uses TRBV4-1 and TRBJ2-7; D unresolved. Trimming took 4 bases from V and 6 from J, leaving 7 bases between them. This CDR3 is built from 11 residues. Germline V gene lookup returns CDR1 MGHRA and CDR2 YSYEKL. CDR3 region: CASSRGSEQYF. The CDR3 region has the DNA TGCGCCAGCAGCCGAGGATCCGAGCAGTACTTC.

The chain uses TRBV30 and TRBJ1-6; TRBD1 is a possible D gene (6 bases). Germline V gene lookup returns CDR1 GTSNPN and CDR2 SVGIG (reference sequence). Trimming removed 0 bases from V and 7 bases from J, with 10 bases in between. This CDR3 comprises 14 residues. CDR3 in DNA: TGTGCCTGGAGTGTAGGGGGAGTGAATTCACCCCTCCACTTT. This gives the protein CAWSVGGVNSPLHF.

The chain links TRBV19 to TRBJ1-5, with TRBD1 identical over 9 bases. CDR3 length: 14 residues. CDR1 is LNHDA and CDR2 is SQIVND in the germline V gene (reference sequence). The ends lost 11 bases at V and 4 bases at J; junction bases unmatched: 9. The CDR3 protein is CAAKPGQGNQPQHF. CDR3 in DNA: TGTGCCGCAAAGCCGGGACAGGGAAATCAGCCCCAGCATTTT.

This clone was recorded a few times. The CDR3 DNA is TGTGCCAGCAGCTTCAGGGCTGGAAACACCATATATTTT. As protein: CASSFRAGNTIYF. V gene TRBV11-2 combines with J gene TRBJ1-3; possible D gene TRBD1, 5 bases. Germline V CDR1 and CDR2: SGHAT, FQNNGV. This CDR3 region has 13 residues. The V end lost 3 bases, the J end lost 2 bases, and 5 bases lay between the germline ends. Using reference TRBV11-2 and TRBJ1-3 for the parts outside the CDR3, the full variable domain is EAGVAQSPRYKIIEKRQSVAFWCNPISGHATLYWYQQILGQGPKLLIQFQNNGVVDDSQLPKDRFSAERLKGVDSTLKIQPAKLEDSAVYLCASSFRAGNTIYFGEGSWLTVV.

This rearrangement joins TRBV5-8 to TRBJ2-1, with D possibly being TRBD1 (6 bases). The CDR3 is 12 residues long. Germline V gives CDR1 SGHTS, CDR2 YDEGEE. Deletions cut 5 bases from V and 8 bases from J, with 11 bases between. CDR3 sequence (DNA): TGTGCCAGCAGGCCAACAGGGTATGAGCAGTTCTTC. The encoded protein is CASRPTGYEQFF.

This clone has only a few counts. The chain recombines TRBV6-5 with TRBJ1-1; 7 bases map to TRBD1. The CDR3 runs 13 residues. The V gene end was trimmed by 8 bases and the J gene end by 4 bases; junction bases not matched to a gene: 7. Germline V gene sequence: CDR1 MNHEY, CDR2 SVGAGI. Written as DNA, the CDR3 is TGTGCCAGCCGACAGGGCGGGGTCACTGAAGCTTTCTTT. Its protein product is CASRQGGVTEAFF.

This clone was detected a few times. The chain carries TRBV7-9 and TRBJ1-5; a possible D gene is TRBD1 (5 bases). V lost 5 bases, J lost 3 bases, and 11 bases lay in between. The CDR3 has 14 amino acids. Germline V lookup: CDR1 SEHNR, CDR2 FQNEAQ (reference sequence). CDR3 coding DNA: TGTGCCAGCAGCCAGGGAGGGAACAATCAGCCCCAGCATTTT. It encodes CASSQGGNNQPQHF.

This clone was observed once. The chain carries TRBV5-1 and TRBJ2-7; 11 bases match TRBD2. In germline, CDR1 is SGHRS, CDR2 YFSETQ. V dropped 1 base and J dropped 4; count of bases not matched to a gene: 7. The CDR3 runs to 16 residues. CDR3 region: CASSLSASGGSYEQYF. DNA for the CDR3: TGCGCCAGCAGCTTGTCGGCTAGCGGGGGGAGTTACGAGCAGTACTTC.

This clone appeared a single time. V is TRBV6-6 and J is TRBJ1-5; possibly TRBD1 for D (5 bases). Germline-derived CDR1 and CDR2 are MNHNY and SVGAGI (reference sequence). The CDR3 sequence is 15 residues long. Trimming took off 4 bases at V and 5 bases at J, with 15 bases between the two ends. The CDR3 sequence: CASSSSDILYQPQHF. For the CDR3, the DNA is TGTGCCAGCAGTTCCTCGGACATTCTTTATCAGCCCCAGCATTTT.

The chain links TRBV3-1 (or the pseudogene TRBV3-2) to TRBJ1-1; tentatively, D is TRBD1 (5 bases). Trimming removed 4 bases at V and 6 bases at J, with 15 bases between. The CDR3 spans 14 residues. Germline lookup yields CDR1 LGHDT and CDR2 YNNKEL (reference sequence). This CDR3 reads CASSLGQGGSEAFF. CDR3 DNA: TGTGCCAGCAGCCTAGGGCAGGGCGGTTCTGAAGCTTTCTTT.

The J gene is TRBJ1-2, the V gene TRBV6-6; 7 nucleotides line up with TRBD1. CDR3 size: 11 residues. In germline, CDR1 is MNHNY, CDR2 SVGAGI (reference sequence). Trimming at V came to 11 bases and at J to 6 bases, leaving 6 bases not matched to a gene. CDR3 sequence (DNA): TGTGCCTCTGGCAGGGGGGATGGCTACACCTTC. It yields the protein CASGRGDGYTF.

V is TRBV5-1 and J is TRBJ2-5; possible D gene TRBD2, 5 bases. The V and J ends lost 2 bases and 5 bases respectively, with 16 bases between them. CDR1 is SGHRS, CDR2 YFSETQ, per germline. CDR3 length: 15 residues. CDR3 DNA: TGCGCCAGCAGCTTCGGACTCTCTGAAAGGGAGACCCAGTACTTC. This encodes CASSFGLSERETQYF.

The rearrangement uses TRBV12-3 or TRBV12-4 and TRBJ1-1; a weak D match, TRBD1 (5 bases). Trimming shortened V by 5 bases and J by 2 bases, and 9 bases separated the two germline ends. This CDR3 comprises 13 residues. CDR3 protein: CASSVTVNTEAFF. DNA of the CDR3: TGTGCCAGCAGTGTGACAGTCAACACTGAAGCTTTCTTT.

This chain links TRBV2 with TRBJ1-5; D remains unclear. Germline values: CDR1 SNHLY, CDR2 FYNNEI. Trimming took 4 bases from V and 5 from J, leaving 9 bases between them. The CDR3 covers 13 residues. CDR3 coding DNA: TGTGCCAGCAGTGTAGAAGTTGATCAGCCCCAGCATTTT. It is translated as CASSVEVDQPQHF.

This clone turned up a few times. J is TRBJ1-5 and V is TRBV28; D may be TRBD1 (5 bases). Between the trimmed V and J ends, which lost 6 bases and 0 bases, there was a span of 12 bases. Germline-derived CDR1 and CDR2 are MDHEN and SYDVKM. This CDR3 is built from 15 residues. CDR3 coding DNA: TGTGCCAGCAGCCGAGGACACCGTAGCAATCAGCCCCAGCATTTT. Amino acids: CASSRGHRSNQPQHF.

This clone has more than one count but fewer than ten. The V and J genes are TRBV2 and TRBJ1-2, with 8 positions matching TRBD1. The ends lost 6 bases at V and 4 bases at J; junction bases unmatched: 4. Germline V lookup: CDR1 SNHLY, CDR2 FYNNEI. The CDR3 loop spans 13 amino acids. CDR3 region: CASSPGTGYGYTF. The DNA for the CDR3 is TGTGCCAGCAGCCCCGGGACAGGCTATGGCTACACCTTC.

This rearrangement joins TRBV6-5 to TRBJ2-1; 7 bases map to TRBD1. Germline V gene data show CDR1 as MNHEY and CDR2 as SVGAGI. The CDR3 is 15 residues long. With 6 bases clipped from V and 7 bases from J, the junction kept 12 bases outside the gene matches. CDR3 loop: CASRLQGTQRNEQFF. In DNA form, the CDR3 reads TGTGCCAGCAGATTACAGGGGACCCAAAGGAATGAGCAGTTCTTC.

The chain couples TRBV4-3 to TRBJ1-6; 9 bases match TRBD1. V gave up 2 bases and J gave up 6 bases; unmatched junction bases: 2. The CDR3 has 15 amino acids. CDR1 is LGHNA and CDR2 is YSLEER in the germline V gene. The CDR3 DNA is TGCGCCAGCAGCCAAAACAGGGGGCTTAATTCACCCCTCCACTTT. This gives the protein CASSQNRGLNSPLHF.

V and J are TRBV24-1 and TRBJ2-5; tentatively, D is TRBD1 (6 bases). Germline V CDR1 and CDR2: KGHDR, SFDVKD. The CDR3 has 14 residues. V shed 7 bases and J shed 5 bases, with 16 bases lying between them. The CDR3 region has the DNA TGTGCCACCAGCCACTGGGACACCGGGGAGACCCAGTACTTC. This codes for CATSHWDTGETQYF.

The chain has TRBV10-1 and TRBJ1-2; TRBD1 matches at 9 bases. The CDR3 length is 16 residues. The V segment lost 3 bases and the J segment 3 bases; nucleotides outside the gene matches: 8. Germline assignment: CDR1 WNHNN and CDR2 SYGVQD (reference sequence). The CDR3 loop is CASSDHLDRGDYGYTF. The CDR3 DNA follows: TGCGCCAGCAGTGACCACCTGGACAGGGGAGACTATGGCTACACCTTC.

The chain recombines TRBV12-3 or TRBV12-4 with TRBJ2-3; 7 nucleotides agree with TRBD1. The CDR3 runs to 13 residues. Unmatched junction bases numbered 4, after V lost 6 bases and J lost 4 bases. CDR3 amino acids: CASRGQWPDTQYF. CDR3 coding DNA: TGTGCCAGCAGGGGACAGTGGCCAGATACGCAGTATTTT.

This clone was recorded only once. V and J are TRBV6-5 and TRBJ2-7; 8 bases match TRBD2. The V gene end was trimmed by 8 bases and the J gene end by 4 bases; junction bases not matched to a gene: 13. Germline V gives CDR1 MNHEY, CDR2 SVGAGI. This CDR3 is built from 15 residues. CDR3 region: CASLTTRGAQYEQYF. The CDR3 nucleotides read TGTGCCAGCCTAACAACGCGGGGGGCGCAGTACGAGCAGTACTTC.

The chain couples TRBV24-1 to TRBJ2-5; 10 bases match TRBD2. In germline, CDR1 is KGHDR, CDR2 SFDVKD. With 6 bases clipped from V and 4 bases from J, the junction kept 10 bases outside the gene matches. CDR3 length: 16 amino acids. This chain's CDR3 is CATSQIGAGGLETQYF. The CDR3 DNA reads as TGTGCCACCAGTCAGATTGGAGCGGGGGGGCTAGAGACCCAGTACTTC.

The V and J genes are TRBV18 and TRBJ2-1, with 7 bases that match TRBD2. Trimming removed 4 bases from V and 5 bases from J; junction bases left unmatched: 5. Germline assignment: CDR1 KGHSH and CDR2 LQKENI. The CDR3 runs 14 residues. In DNA form, the CDR3 reads TGTGCCAGCTCACGGGCTAGCGGTAACAATGAGCAGTTCTTC. Translation gives CASSRASGNNEQFF.

The V and J genes are TRBV5-4 and TRBJ2-6, with TRBD1 as a possible D gene (5 bases). Germline V gene lookup returns CDR1 SGHNT and CDR2 YYREEE (reference sequence). The CDR3 sequence is 16 residues long. V lost 2 bases and J lost 4, with 13 bases in between. DNA of the CDR3: TGTGCCAGCAGCTTCCAGGGTACTCTGGGGGCCAACGTCCTGACTTTC. Protein product: CASSFQGTLGANVLTF.

The gene calls are TRBV7-2 and TRBJ1-3, with D perhaps matching TRBD1 (6 bases). Germline lookup yields CDR1 SGHTA and CDR2 FQGNSA. The CDR3 is 15 amino acids. The V end was cut by 4 bases, the J end by 2 bases, with 12 bases between. The CDR3 spells CASSSLYRAGNTIYF. CDR3 DNA sequence: TGTGCCAGCAGCTCCCTATACAGGGCTGGAAACACCATATATTTT.

The chain couples TRBV4-1 to TRBJ1-1, with TRBD1 as a possible D gene (5 bases). There are 16 residues in the CDR3. From germline, CDR1 is MGHRA and CDR2 YSYEKL. Trimming took off 4 bases at V and 1 base at J, with 16 bases between the two ends. As DNA, the CDR3 is TGCGCCAGCAGCCGCATACAGGCCATGGAGAACACTGAAGCTTTCTTT. This codes for CASSRIQAMENTEAFF.

The rearrangement joins TRBV5-1 to TRBJ1-4; a weak D match, TRBD1 (6 bases). Trimming took 4 bases from V and 7 from J, leaving 17 bases between them. This CDR3 spans 15 amino acids. Germline CDR1 SGHRS, CDR2 YFSETQ. The CDR3 DNA is TGCGCCAGCAGCCCGACAGGCCCTCGGGGTGAAAAACTGTTTTTT. Protein sequence: CASSPTGPRGEKLFF.